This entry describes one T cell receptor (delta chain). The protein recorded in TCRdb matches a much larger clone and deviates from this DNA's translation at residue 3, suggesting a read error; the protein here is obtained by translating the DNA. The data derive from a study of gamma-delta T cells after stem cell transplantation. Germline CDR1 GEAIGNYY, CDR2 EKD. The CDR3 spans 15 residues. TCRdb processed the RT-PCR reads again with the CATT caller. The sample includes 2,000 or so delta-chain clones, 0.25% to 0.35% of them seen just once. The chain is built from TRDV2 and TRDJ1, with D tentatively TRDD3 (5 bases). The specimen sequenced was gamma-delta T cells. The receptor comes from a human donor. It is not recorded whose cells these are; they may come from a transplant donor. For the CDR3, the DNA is TGTGCCCGTGATCCGGTGGGGCCCCACACCGATAAACTCATCTTT. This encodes CARDPVGPHTDKLIF.